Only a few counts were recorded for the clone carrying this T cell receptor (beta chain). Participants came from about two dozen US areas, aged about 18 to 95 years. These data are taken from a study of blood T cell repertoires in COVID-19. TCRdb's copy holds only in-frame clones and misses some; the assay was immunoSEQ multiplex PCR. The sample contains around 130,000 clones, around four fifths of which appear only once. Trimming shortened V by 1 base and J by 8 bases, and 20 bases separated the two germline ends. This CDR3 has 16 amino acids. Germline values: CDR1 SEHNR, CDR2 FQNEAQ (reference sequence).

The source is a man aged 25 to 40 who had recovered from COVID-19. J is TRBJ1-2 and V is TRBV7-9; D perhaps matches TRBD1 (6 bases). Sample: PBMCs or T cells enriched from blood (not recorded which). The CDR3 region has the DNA TGTGCCAGCAGCTTAGTGGAGACCACAGGGATGGGCGGCTACACCTTC. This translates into CASSLVETTGMGGYTF.